The present T cell receptor beta chain was sequenced within a study of blood T cells in healthy people across ages. As for the study in general: When template switching was applied, about one barcoded beta molecule was captured per two T cells.

The V end lost 4 bases, the J end lost 1 base, and 16 bases lay between the germline ends. From germline, CDR1 is SQVTM and CDR2 ANQGSEA. CDR3 length equals 15 residues. Study outcomes and limitations: Naive T cell percentage strongly correlated with TCR beta diversity.

Note on this clonotype: Its target is unknown.

Sample-barcoded 5' priming and a J-beta primer mix drove a second PCR of about 6 to 12 cycles. TCRdb ran MiXCR on the 5' RACE reads and lists one entry per CDR3 protein. The top ten hold less than 0.75% of the sample, which has around 1,000,000 distinct CDR3 sequences, roughly 24% seen once. These data also formed part of another study, on T cells of mothers and their children. That report notes: Each mother yielded more than 9 million TCR beta CDR3 reads. Each child yielded some 3 million reads. Related mother-child pairs shared slightly more overlap than unrelated pairs, but the difference was non-significant.

Sequenced input: blood. V usage is TRBV29-1 and J usage is TRBJ2-5; D possibly matches TRBD1 or TRBD2 (5 bases each). The clonotype comes from a girl aged 2 to 9 in good health. The DNA for the CDR3 is TGCAGCGTTGTAATGGGCCCCGGGGCCCAAGAGACCCAGTACTTC. Translation: CSVVMGPGAQETQYF.